This entry is about one T cell receptor (beta chain). The antigen remains unidentified. The data stem from a study of T cell responses to AZD1222 COVID-19 vaccine. Study outcomes and limitations: Across the whole spike, CD4 TCRs peaked at regions 160-218 and 743-854. At study baseline, merely a handful of AZD1222 recipients were seropositive. Targets within unmutated variant regions were reportedly found for nearly half of spike-specific TCRs.

Germline loops: CDR1 SGHAT, CDR2 FQNNGV. V lost 3 bases to trimming and J lost 4 bases, with 19 bases between them. CDR3 size: 17 residues. This table comes from immunoSEQ multiplex PCR, and its TCRdb copy is limited to in-frame clones, with some not included. The data show about 110,000 clones, around 95% seen once. The receptor's source is an adult in good health. The sequenced sample was peripheral blood, obtained on day 0 of AZD1222 vaccination. The rearrangement links TRBV11-2 to TRBJ1-3; D is unclear. The CDR3 loop reads CASSLLDKPSSGNTIYF. DNA of the CDR3: TGTGCCAGCAGCTTGCTTGACAAACCGAGCTCCGGAAACACCATATATTTT.